The clone carrying this TCR beta chain was detected many times. Its antigen is unknown. CDR1 is LGHDT, CDR2 YNNKEL, per germline (reference sequence). This CDR3 has 13 amino acids. The ends lost 5 bases at V and 9 bases at J; junction bases unmatched: 6. The sample belongs to a study of T-cell memory formation after mild COVID-19. Study results and caveats: Most CD4+ clones that shrank were in CM and EM, while CD8+ ones turned up in EMRA.

In TCRdb, the 5' RACE reads were re-called with MiXCR into one record per CDR3 protein. The table records hundreds of thousands of distinct CDR3 sequences, 25% to 30% of them present only once. The chain is built from TRBV3-1 and TRBJ2-4; 8 bases agree with TRBD1. The sequence was collected from an adult woman who had mild COVID-19 (a few samples of this study predate the infection). Cell type and time point are not known. Sequenced sample: PBMCs or a T cell subset sorted from them (not recorded which). The CDR3 is CASSWTGSVIQYF. The CDR3 nucleotides are TGTGCCAGCAGCTGGACAGGGTCGGTCATTCAGTACTTC.